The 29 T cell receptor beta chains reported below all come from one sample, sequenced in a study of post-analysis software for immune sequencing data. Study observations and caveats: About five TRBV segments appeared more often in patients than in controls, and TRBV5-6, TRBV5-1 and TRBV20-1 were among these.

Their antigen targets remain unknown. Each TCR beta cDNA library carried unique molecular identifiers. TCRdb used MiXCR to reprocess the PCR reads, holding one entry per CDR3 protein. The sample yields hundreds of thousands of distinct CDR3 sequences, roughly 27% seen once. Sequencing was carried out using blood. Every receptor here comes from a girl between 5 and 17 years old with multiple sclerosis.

The chain's CDR3 is CATSRVTGGTYEQYF. The CDR3 DNA sequence: TGTGCCACCAGCAGAGTCACCGGGGGAACCTACGAGCAGTACTTC. V is TRBV15 and J is TRBJ2-7; TRBD2 might be the D (6 bases). V lost 1 base, J lost 2 bases, and 12 bases lay in between. This CDR3 has 15 residues. The V gene's germline CDR1 is LNHNV and CDR2 YYDKDF (reference sequence). Looking up the rest from reference TRBV15 and TRBJ2-7 gives the full variable domain: DAMVIQNPRYQVTQFGKPVTLSCSQTLNHNVMYWYQQKSSQAPKLLFHYYDKDFNNEADTPDNFQSRRPNTSFCFLDIRSPGLGDTAMYLCATSRVTGGTYEQYFGPGTRLTVT.

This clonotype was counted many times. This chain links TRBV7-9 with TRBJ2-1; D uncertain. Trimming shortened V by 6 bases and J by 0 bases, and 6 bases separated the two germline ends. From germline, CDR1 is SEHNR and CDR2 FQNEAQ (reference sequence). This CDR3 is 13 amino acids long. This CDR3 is CASRLSSYNEQFF. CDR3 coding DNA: TGTGCCAGCAGGTTAAGCTCCTACAATGAGCAGTTCTTC.

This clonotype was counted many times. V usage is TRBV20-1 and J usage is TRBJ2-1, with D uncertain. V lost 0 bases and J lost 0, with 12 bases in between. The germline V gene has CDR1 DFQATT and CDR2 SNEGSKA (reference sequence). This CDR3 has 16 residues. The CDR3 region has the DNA TGCAGTGCTAGAGATCGCAGCCCGAGCTCCTACAATGAGCAGTTCTTC. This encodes CSARDRSPSSYNEQFF.

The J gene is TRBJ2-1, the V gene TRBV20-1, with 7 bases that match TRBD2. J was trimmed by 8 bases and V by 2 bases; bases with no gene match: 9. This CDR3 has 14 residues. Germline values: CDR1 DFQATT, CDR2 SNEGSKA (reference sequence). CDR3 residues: CSARRGGGRYEQFF. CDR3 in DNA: TGCAGTGCTAGACGGGGCGGGGGTAGGTATGAGCAGTTCTTC.

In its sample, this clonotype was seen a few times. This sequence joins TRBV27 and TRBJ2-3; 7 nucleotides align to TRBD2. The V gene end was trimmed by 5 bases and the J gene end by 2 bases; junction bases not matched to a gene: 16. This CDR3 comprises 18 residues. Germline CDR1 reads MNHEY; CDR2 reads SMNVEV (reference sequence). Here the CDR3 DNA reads TGTGCCAGCAGTCCCTTGGGCGGGGGACCACAATACACAGATACGCAGTATTTT. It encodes CASSPLGGGPQYTDTQYF.

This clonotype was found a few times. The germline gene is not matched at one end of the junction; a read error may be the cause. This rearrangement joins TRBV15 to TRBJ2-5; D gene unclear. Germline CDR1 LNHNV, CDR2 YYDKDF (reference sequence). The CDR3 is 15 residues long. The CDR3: CATSRDRWGWQTQYF. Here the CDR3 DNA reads TGTGCCACCAGCCGAGATCGATGGGGTTGGCAGACCCAGTACTTC.

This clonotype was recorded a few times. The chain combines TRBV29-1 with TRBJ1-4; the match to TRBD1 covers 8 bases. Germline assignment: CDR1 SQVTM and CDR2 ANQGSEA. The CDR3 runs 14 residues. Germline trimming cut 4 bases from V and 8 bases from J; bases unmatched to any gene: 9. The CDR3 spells CSVVSQGAQEKLFF. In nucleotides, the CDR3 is TGCAGCGTTGTAAGTCAGGGGGCGCAGGAAAAACTGTTTTTT.

CDR3 bases: TGTGCCAGCAGCTTAGCCGGGACTAGCGTCAATGAGCAGTTCTTC. Residues: CASSLAGTSVNEQFF. V and J are TRBV7-2 and TRBJ2-1; 10 nucleotides match TRBD2. Looked up from germline, CDR1 is SGHTA and CDR2 is FQGNSA. The CDR3 is 15 residues long. The V gene end was trimmed by 0 bases and the J gene end by 6 bases; junction bases not matched to a gene: 2.

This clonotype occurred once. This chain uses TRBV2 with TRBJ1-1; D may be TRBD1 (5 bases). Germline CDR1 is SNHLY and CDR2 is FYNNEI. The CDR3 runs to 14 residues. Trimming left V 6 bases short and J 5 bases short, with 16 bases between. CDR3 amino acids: CASRPKVGGTEAFF. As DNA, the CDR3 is TGTGCCAGCAGACCAAAGGTTGGGGGAACTGAAGCTTTCTTT.

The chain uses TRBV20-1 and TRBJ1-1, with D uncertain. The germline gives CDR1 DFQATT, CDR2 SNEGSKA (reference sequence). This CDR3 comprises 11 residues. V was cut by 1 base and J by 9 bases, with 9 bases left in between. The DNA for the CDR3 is TGCAGTGCTAGAGGCAGCCCCCAAGCTTTCTTT. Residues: CSARGSPQAFF.

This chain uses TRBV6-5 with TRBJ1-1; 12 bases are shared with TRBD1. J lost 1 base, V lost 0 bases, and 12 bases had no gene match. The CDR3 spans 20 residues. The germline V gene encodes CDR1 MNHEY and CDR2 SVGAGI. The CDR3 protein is CASSYSSPGQGAGRNTEAFF. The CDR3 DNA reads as TGTGCCAGCAGTTACTCGTCTCCGGGACAGGGGGCGGGACGGAACACTGAAGCTTTCTTT.

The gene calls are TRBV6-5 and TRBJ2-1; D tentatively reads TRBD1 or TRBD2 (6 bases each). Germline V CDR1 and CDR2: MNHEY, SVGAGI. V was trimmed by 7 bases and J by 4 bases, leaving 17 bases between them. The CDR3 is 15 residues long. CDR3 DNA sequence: TGTGCCAGCACCCGGGGGCTAGCGAGGTACAATGAGCAGTTCTTC. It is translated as CASTRGLARYNEQFF.

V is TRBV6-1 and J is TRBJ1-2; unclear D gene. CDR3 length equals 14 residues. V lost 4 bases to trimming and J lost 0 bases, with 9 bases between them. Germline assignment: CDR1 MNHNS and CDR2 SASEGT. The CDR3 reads CASSVSDPNYGYTF. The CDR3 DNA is TGTGCCAGCAGTGTTTCGGACCCTAACTATGGCTACACCTTC.

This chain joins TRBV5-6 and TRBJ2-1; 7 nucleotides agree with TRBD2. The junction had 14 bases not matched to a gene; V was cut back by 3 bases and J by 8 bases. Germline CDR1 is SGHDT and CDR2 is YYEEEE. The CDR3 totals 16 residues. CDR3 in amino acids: CASSSPGTTASYEQFF. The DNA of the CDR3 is TGTGCCAGCAGCTCCCCGGGGACTACAGCTTCCTATGAGCAGTTCTTC.

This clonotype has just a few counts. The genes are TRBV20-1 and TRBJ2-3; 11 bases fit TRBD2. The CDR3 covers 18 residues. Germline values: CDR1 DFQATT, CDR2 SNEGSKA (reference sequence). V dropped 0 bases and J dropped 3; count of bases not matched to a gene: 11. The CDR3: CSARDPLAGDLRTDTQYF. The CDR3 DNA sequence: TGCAGTGCTAGAGATCCACTAGCGGGAGATTTGAGGACAGATACGCAGTATTTT.

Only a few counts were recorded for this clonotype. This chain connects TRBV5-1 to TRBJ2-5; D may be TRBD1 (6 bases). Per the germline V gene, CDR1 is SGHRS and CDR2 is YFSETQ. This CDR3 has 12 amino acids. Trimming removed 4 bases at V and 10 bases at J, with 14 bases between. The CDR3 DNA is TGCGCCAGCAGCCTAAAGGGGGTTTTCCAGTACTTC. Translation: CASSLKGVFQYF.

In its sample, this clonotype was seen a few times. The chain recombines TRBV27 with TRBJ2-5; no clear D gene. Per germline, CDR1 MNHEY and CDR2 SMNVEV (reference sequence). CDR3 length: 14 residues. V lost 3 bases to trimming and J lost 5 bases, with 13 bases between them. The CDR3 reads CASSLAGPVETQYF. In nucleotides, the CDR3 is TGTGCCAGCAGTTTGGCCGGCCCCGTGGAGACCCAGTACTTC.

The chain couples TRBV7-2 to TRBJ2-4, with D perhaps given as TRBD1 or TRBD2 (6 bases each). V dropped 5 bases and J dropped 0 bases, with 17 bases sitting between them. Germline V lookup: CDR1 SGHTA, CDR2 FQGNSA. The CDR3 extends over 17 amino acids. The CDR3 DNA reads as TGTGCCAGCAGCCCCCTCGGGGGCGGGCTAGCCAAAAACATTCAGTACTTC. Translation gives CASSPLGGGLAKNIQYF.

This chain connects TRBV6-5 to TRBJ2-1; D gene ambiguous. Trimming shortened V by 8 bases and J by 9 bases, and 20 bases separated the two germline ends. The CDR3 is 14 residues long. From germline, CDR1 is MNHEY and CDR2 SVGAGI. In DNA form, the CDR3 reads TGTGCCAGCCGATCTCTAGGTCGTAACGGTGAGCAGTTCTTC. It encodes CASRSLGRNGEQFF.

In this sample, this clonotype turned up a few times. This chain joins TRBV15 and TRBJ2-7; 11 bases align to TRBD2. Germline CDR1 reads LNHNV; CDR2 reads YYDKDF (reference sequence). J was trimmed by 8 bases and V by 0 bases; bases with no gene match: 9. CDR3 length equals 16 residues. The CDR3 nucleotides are TGTGCCACCAGCAGAGATGCGGGACTAGCGGCGTACCAGCAGTACTTC. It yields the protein CATSRDAGLAAYQQYF. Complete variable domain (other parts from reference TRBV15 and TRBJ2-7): DAMVIQNPRYQVTQFGKPVTLSCSQTLNHNVMYWYQQKSSQAPKLLFHYYDKDFNNEADTPDNFQSRRPNTSFCFLDIRSPGLGDTAMYLCATSRDAGLAAYQQYFGPGTRLTVT.

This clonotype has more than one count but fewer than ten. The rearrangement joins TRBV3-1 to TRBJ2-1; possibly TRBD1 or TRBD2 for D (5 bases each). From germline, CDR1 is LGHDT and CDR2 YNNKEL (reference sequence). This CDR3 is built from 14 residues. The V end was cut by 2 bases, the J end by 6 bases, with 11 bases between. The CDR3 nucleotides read TGTGCCAGCAGCCAATCATGGGGACCCAATGAGCAGTTCTTC. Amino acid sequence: CASSQSWGPNEQFF.

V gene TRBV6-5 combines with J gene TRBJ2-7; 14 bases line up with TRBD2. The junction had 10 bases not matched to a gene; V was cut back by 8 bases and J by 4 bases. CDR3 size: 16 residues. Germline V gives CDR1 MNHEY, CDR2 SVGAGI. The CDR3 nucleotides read TGTGCCAGCGACCCGGGACTAGCGGGAGATGGTTACGAGCAGTACTTC. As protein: CASDPGLAGDGYEQYF.

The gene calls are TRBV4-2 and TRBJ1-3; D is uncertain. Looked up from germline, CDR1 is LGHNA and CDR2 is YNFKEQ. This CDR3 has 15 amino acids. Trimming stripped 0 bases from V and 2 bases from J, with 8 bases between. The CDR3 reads CASSQEGGAGNTIYF. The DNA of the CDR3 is TGTGCCAGCAGCCAAGAGGGAGGAGCTGGAAACACCATATATTTT.

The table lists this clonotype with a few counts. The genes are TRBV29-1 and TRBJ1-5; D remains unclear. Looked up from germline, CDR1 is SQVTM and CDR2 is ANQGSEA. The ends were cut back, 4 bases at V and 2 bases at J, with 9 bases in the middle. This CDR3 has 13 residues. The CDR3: CSVVKDGNQPQHF. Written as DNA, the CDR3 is TGCAGCGTTGTTAAGGACGGCAATCAGCCCCAGCATTTT.

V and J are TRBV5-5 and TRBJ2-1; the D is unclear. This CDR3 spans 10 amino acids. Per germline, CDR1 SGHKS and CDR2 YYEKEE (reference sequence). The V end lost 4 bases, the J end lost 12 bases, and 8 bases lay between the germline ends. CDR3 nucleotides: TGTGCCAGCAGCCCTAGTAGGCAGTTCTTC. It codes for CASSPSRQFF.

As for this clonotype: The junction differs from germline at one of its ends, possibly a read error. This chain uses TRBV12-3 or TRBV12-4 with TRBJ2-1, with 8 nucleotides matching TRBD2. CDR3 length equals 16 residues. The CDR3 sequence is CAGSLYASGGRDEQFF. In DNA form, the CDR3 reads TGTGCCGGCAGTTTATATGCGAGCGGGGGTAGGGATGAGCAGTTCTTC.

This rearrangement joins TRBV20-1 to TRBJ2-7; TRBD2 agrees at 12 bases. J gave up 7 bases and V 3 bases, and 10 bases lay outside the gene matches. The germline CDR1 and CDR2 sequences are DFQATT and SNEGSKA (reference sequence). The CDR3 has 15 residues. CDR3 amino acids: CSASQLAGGWNEQYF. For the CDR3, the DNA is TGCAGTGCTAGTCAACTAGCGGGAGGATGGAATGAGCAGTACTTC.

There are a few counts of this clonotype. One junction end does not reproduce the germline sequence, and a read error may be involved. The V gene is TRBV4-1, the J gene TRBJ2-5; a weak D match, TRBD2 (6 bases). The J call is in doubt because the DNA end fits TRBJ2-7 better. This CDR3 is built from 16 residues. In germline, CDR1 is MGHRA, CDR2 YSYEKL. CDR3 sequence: CVSSQGFLAVLYEQYF. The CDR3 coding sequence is TGCGTCAGCAGCCAAGGCTTTTTAGCGGTCCTATACGAGCAGTACTTC.

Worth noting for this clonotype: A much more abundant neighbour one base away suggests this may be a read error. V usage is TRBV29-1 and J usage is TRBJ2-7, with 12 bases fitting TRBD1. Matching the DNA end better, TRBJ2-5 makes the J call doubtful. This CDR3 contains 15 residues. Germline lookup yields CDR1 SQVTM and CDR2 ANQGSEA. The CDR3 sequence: CSMDPGQGAGETQYF. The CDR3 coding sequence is TGCAGCATGGATCCGGGACAGGGGGCAGGAGAGACCCAGTACTTC.